This section outlines one TCR beta chain sequence together with its context. Trimming stripped 0 bases from V and 0 bases from J, with 6 bases between. The CDR3 contains 14 residues. CDR1 SGHRS and CDR2 YFSETQ come from the germline V gene. This record belongs to a study of Tregs in tolerant kidney transplant recipients. Sequencing was performed with immunoSEQ multiplex PCR; in TCRdb, only in-frame clones are kept and a portion is missing. The sample holds tens of thousands of clones, under 98% seen once. The source was Tregs from blood, collected before the transplant. The chain joins TRBV5-1 to TRBJ1-1; the D is unclear. The TCR originated in a human donor who received a combined kidney and bone marrow transplant. CDR3 bases: TGCGCCAGCAGCTTGGTTGGGCTGAACACTGAAGCTTTCTTT. Residues: CASSLVGLNTEAFF.